This T cell receptor beta chain was observed in a study of neurological immune-mediated disorders (dated by TCRdb to about 2019). The study in broad terms: Peripheral blood TCR-beta repertoires from patients with HTLV-I-associated myelopathy (HAM/TSP), patients with multiple sclerosis, and healthy controls were compared in the study using UMI-based sequencing. Longitudinal samples, technical triplicates and paired sorted CD4+ and CD8+ T-cell subsets, alongside PBMC samples, were included among the 106 TCR-beta libraries. Of the 70 or so subjects in the cohort, some 14 were HAM/TSP patients, some 34 were multiple sclerosis patients, and about 20 were healthy controls. General study outcomes and caveats: No identical CDR3 amino acid sequences were found to be shared among expanded clones across subjects, suggesting that TCR-beta repertoires were private in all groups. The highest TCR clonal expansion was observed in HAM/TSP patients, whereas the lowest was observed in MS patients, even when compared with healthy controls.

According to the germline V gene (reference sequence), CDR1 reads DFQATT and CDR2 reads SNEGSKA. Trimmed from V: 0 bases; trimmed from J: 3 bases; junction bases lacking a gene match: 11. The CDR3 spans 18 residues, from the cysteine through the phenylalanine. Only CDR3 DNA is held: 54 bases, read in frame from base 1. For the unsorted PBMC libraries, 2 million PBMCs were stored in RNAlater at -80 degrees C until RNA extraction and were used to generate the libraries. Peripheral blood was subjected to Ficoll-Hypaque density gradient centrifugation to isolate PBMCs, which were then cryopreserved in liquid nitrogen. This clonotype was recorded at least ten times. Its binding antigen is unknown. Base qualities are missing; no much larger clone stands one base away. To synthesize cDNA, template-switch 5'RACE was performed with a primer carrying a 10-nucleotide random unique molecular identifier so that each TCR transcript was tagged. Each sequencing run produced over 180 million TCR-beta sequences covering 15-18 subjects. Total RNA was extracted with the RNeasy kit. The KAPA Real-time Library Amplification kit was used to amplify TCR-beta VDJ regions with primers targeting the TCR constant region and the 5'RACE anchor. Sample indexes and Illumina adaptors were added in a first PCR, after which library yield was increased in a second PCR. After Ampure bead purification, the TCR product of roughly 650 bp was size-selected on a 2% E-gel SizeSelection system. Before pooling, library quality was assessed on a Bioanalyzer, concentration was determined with Qubit, and library quantification was performed with the Kapa Library Quantification kit. An Illumina HiSeq 2500 was used to sequence the libraries paired-end at 2 x 150 bp. To increase sequence diversity, roughly 24-32% phiX was spiked into each library pool. In the original analysis: The quality-filtered reads were processed with the UMI-based MiGEC pipeline, whose error correction step removed more than 80% of the raw TCR sequences. IMGT germline references were used for alignment of VDJ genes, and clonotypes were defined by a unique CDR3 amino acid sequence together with V-J genes. VDJtools evaluated clonal expansion, Shannon diversity and CDR3 relatedness (CalcPairwiseDistances, ClusterSamples); CLCbio workbench built phylogenetic trees. Expanded clones were defined as having at least 8 unique UMIs, based on coefficient-of-variation modelling across technical triplicates. TCRdb reprocessing: public reads trimmed at Q25 with fastp, clones called with MiXCR, in-frame beta chains kept. Identical CDR3 proteins give one entry, which carries the most common genes and DNA. For this entry, the V and J calls and clone size follow TCRdb and not the study's own pipeline. This sample holds 20,000 to 25,000 distinct CDR3 sequences; about 15% were observed only once. 15% of the sample is in the top ten clones.

Recombination connected TRBV20-1 to TRBJ1-1, with 12 bases matching TRBD1. This sequence was found in a female donor with HTLV-1-associated myelopathy (HAM/TSP). Sequencing used PBMCs. The DNA reads TGCAGTGCTAGAGATCCGTCAGGGACAGGGGGCGTGGACACTGAAGCTTTCTTT. This codes for CSARDPSGTGGVDTEAFF.